These 15 T cell receptor beta chains originate from one sample sequenced in a study of CXCR3-negative and CXCR3-positive naive CD8 T cells. UMI-labeled 5' RACE yielded the TRB cDNA libraries. From its re-call of the 5' RACE reads, TCRdb lists each CDR3 protein once, without DNA. Reported are 130,000 or so distinct CDR3 sequences; the ten largest clones contain 0.45% to 0.55%. The sample taken for sequencing was naive CXCR3- CD8+ T cells from blood. The subset was: CD45RO-CCR7+CD27+CD95- naive CD8+ T cells lacking CXCR3 (TNR3-). The receptors were sampled from a human donor in good health. Some clones in this sample may be carry-over from other donors' samples.

The rearrangement joins TRBV12-3 or TRBV12-4 to TRBJ2-3; the TRBD1 assignment by TCRdb is unverifiable without DNA. CDR3 length: 13 residues. The CDR3 here is CASSSDRGTLERF.

The chain couples TRBV21-1 to TRBJ2-5; checking the TCRdb D call of TRBD2 is not possible without DNA. TRBV21-1 is classified as a pseudogene. This CDR3 comprises 13 residues. CDR3: CALTSGGSETQYF.

The V call is TRBV20-1, the J call TRBJ2-1; the TRBD2 assignment by TCRdb is unverifiable without DNA. Germline CDR1 and CDR2: DFQATT and SNEGSKA (reference sequence). The CDR3 sequence is 18 residues long. The CDR3 here is CSADEVGRTSFWGNEQFF.

This sequence joins TRBV5-6 and TRBJ2-1; TCRdb designates TRBD1, a call that cannot be tested without DNA. There are 15 residues in the CDR3. CDR1 SGHDT and CDR2 YYEEEE come from the germline V gene. This CDR3 reads CASSFQAGEGDEQFF. The complete variable domain, with remaining parts taken from reference TRBV5-6 and TRBJ2-1, reads DAGVTQSPTHLIKTRGQQVTLRCSPKSGHDTVSWYQQALGQGPQFIFQYYEEEERQRGNFPDRFSGHQFPNYSSELNVNALLLGDSALYLCASSFQAGEGDEQFFGPGTRLTVL.

The V gene is TRBV7-8, the J gene TRBJ2-7; TCRdb's D call of TRBD1 is untestable without DNA. This CDR3 has 13 amino acids. CDR1 is SGHVS and CDR2 is FQNEAQ in the germline V gene. The CDR3: CASRSYRVDEQYF.

This chain links TRBV6-2 or TRBV6-3 with TRBJ2-1; TCRdb lists TRBD1, though no DNA is available to test this call. The CDR3 is made up of 17 amino acids. Germline assignment: CDR1 MNHEY and CDR2 SVGEGT. Here the CDR3 reads CASSLTPQGAPYNEQFF.

CDR3: CASIRTGSGGNTEAFF. This chain joins TRBV6-1 and TRBJ1-1; TCRdb designates TRBD1, a call that cannot be tested without DNA. The CDR3 spans 16 residues. Germline lookup yields CDR1 MNHNS and CDR2 SASEGT.

This rearrangement joins TRBV3-1 to TRBJ2-3. This CDR3 is 14 amino acids long. CDR1 is LGHDT and CDR2 is YNNKEL in the germline V gene (reference sequence). CDR3 sequence: CASSHIGRTDTQYF.

This rearrangement joins TRBV5-4 to TRBJ2-3; with no DNA, the TCRdb D assignment of TRBD2 cannot be verified. Germline V gene sequence: CDR1 SGHNT, CDR2 YYREEE (reference sequence). The length of the CDR3 is 15 residues. CDR3 amino acids: CASSPSGGAGDTQYF.

The chain couples TRBV4-2 to TRBJ1-1. In germline, CDR1 is LGHNA, CDR2 YNFKEQ. The length of the CDR3 is 18 residues. CDR3 region: CASSQDVFVGLTNTEAFF.

The chain employs TRBV27 and TRBJ1-5. This CDR3 is 14 amino acids long. The germline CDR1 and CDR2 sequences are MNHEY and SMNVEV (reference sequence). CDR3 loop: CASSFGNSNQPQHF.

The chain carries TRBV9 and TRBJ2-1; TCRdb gives TRBD1 as the D gene, but with no DNA this cannot be confirmed. Per germline, CDR1 SGDLS and CDR2 YYNGEE. The CDR3 is 17 residues long. CDR3 residues: CASSAGGGGAPPNEQFF.

The genes are TRBV5-1 and TRBJ2-1; TCRdb designates TRBD1, a call that cannot be tested without DNA. Germline loops: CDR1 SGHRS, CDR2 YFSETQ. This CDR3 comprises 16 residues. CDR3 sequence: CASSAPGTGVYNEQFF.

The chain links TRBV24-1 to TRBJ2-1; TCRdb names TRBD2, which stays unverified in the absence of DNA. Germline V gene sequence: CDR1 KGHDR, CDR2 SFDVKD. The CDR3 sequence is 17 residues long. This CDR3 reads CATSDLHHPSSYNEQFF.

The V gene is TRBV6-4, the J gene TRBJ2-1; no DNA is available, so the TRBD2 call from TCRdb remains unchecked. This CDR3 comprises 13 residues. Germline assignment: CDR1 MRHNA and CDR2 SNTAGT. CDR3 amino acids: CASERGGLNEQFF.